This entry is about one T cell receptor (beta chain). What it binds is unknown. This entry comes from a study of OX40 agonist ivuxolimab in advanced cancers. With 6 bases clipped from V and 5 bases from J, the junction kept 8 bases outside the gene matches. Germline CDR1 reads MNHEY; CDR2 reads SMNVEV (reference sequence). This CDR3 region has 15 residues. Study conclusions and caveats: CD4+ and CD8+ blood T cells expanded clonally by week 6 at 0.1 to 3.0 mg/kg. Among the lowest levels of clonal expansion were found in partial responders at 0.1-3.0 mg/kg.

TCRdb's copy holds only in-frame clones and misses some; the assay was immunoSEQ multiplex PCR. The sample lists 92,000 or so clones; more than 80% were seen once. Sequencing used CD4+ or CD8+ T cells sorted from blood, obtained in a trial of the OX40 agonist ivuxolimab. The source of this sequence is an adult with an advanced solid tumor such as melanoma, head and neck, liver or kidney cancer. This chain links TRBV27 with TRBJ2-7, with 12 bases matching TRBD2. CDR3 amino acids: CASRSTSGSWNEQYF. The CDR3, as DNA: TGTGCCAGCAGGTCGACTAGCGGGAGTTGGAACGAGCAGTACTTC.